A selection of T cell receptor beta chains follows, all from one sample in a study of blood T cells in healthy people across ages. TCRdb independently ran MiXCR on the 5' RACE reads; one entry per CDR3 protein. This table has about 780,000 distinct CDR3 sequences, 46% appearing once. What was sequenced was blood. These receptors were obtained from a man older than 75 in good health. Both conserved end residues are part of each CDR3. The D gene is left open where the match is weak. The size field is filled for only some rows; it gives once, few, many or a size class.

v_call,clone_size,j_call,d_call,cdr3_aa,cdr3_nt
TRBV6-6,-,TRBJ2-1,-,CASSYSTGSGYNEQFF,TGTGCCAGCAGTTACTCGACCGGGAGCGGTTACAATGAGCAGTTCTTC
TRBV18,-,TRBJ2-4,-,CASSPNRGENIQYF,TGTGCCAGCTCACCAAATAGGGGTGAAAACATTCAGTACTTC
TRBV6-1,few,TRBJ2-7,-,CASSEGGRSYEQYF,TGTGCCAGCAGTGAAGGCGGCAGATCTTACGAGCAGTACTTC
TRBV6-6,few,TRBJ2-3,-,CASSYAAGQSTDTQYF,TGTGCCAGCAGTTACGCCGCGGGACAGAGCACAGATACGCAGTATTTT
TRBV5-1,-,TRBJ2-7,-,CASSAGPGRDEQYF,TGCGCCAGCAGCGCCGGTCCAGGTCGCGACGAGCAGTACTTC
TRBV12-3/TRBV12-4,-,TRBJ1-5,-,CASATPRNSNQPQHF,TGTGCCAGCGCAACCCCTCGGAATAGCAATCAGCCCCAGCATTTT
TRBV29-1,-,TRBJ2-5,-,CSVEDHGGETQYF,TGCAGCGTTGAAGATCACGGAGGAGAGACCCAGTACTTC
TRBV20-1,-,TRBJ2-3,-,CSARGPLASVTDTQYF,TGCAGTGCTAGAGGACCTCTAGCGTCGGTGACAGATACGCAGTATTTT
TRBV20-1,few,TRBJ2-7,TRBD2,CSASAGLAIEQYF,TGCAGTGCTAGCGCGGGACTAGCCATCGAGCAGTACTTC
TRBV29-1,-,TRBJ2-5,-,CSVEGVVGVGDKETQYF,TGCAGCGTTGAAGGCGTTGTGGGGGTGGGGGACAAAGAGACCCAGTACTTC
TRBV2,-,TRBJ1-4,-,CASRQDSNEKLFF,TGTGCCAGCAGGCAGGACAGCAATGAAAAACTGTTTTTT
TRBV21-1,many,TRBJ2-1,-,CASSTGLAGYNEQFF,TGTGCCAGCAGCACTGGACTAGCGGGTTACAATGAGCAGTTCTTC
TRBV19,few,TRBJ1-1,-,CASSKTSNTEAFF,TGTGCCAGTAGTAAGACATCGAACACTGAAGCTTTCTTT
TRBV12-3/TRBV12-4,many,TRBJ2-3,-,CASTQRRGRGTDTQYF,TGTGCCAGCACCCAAAGACGGGGCAGGGGCACAGATACGCAGTATTTT
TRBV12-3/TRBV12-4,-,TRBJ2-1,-,CASSFGQGIFYNEQFF,TGTGCCAGCAGTTTCGGGCAGGGAATTTTTTACAATGAGCAGTTCTTC
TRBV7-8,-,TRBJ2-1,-,CASSLDRAVHNEQFF,TGTGCCAGCAGCTTAGATAGGGCGGTCCACAATGAGCAGTTCTTC
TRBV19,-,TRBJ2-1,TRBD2,CASSPHASGNTNEQFF,TGTGCCAGTAGTCCTCACGCTAGCGGGAATACCAATGAGCAGTTCTTC
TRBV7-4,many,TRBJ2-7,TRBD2,CAPPSGGSYEQYF,TGTGCGCCTCCAAGCGGGGGCTCCTACGAGCAGTACTTC
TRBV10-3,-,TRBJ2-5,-,CAISESQGQETQYF,TGTGCCATCAGTGAGTCTCAGGGCCAAGAGACCCAGTACTTC
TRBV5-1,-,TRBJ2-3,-,CASSKAELSDTQYF,TGCGCCAGCAGCAAGGCGGAGTTATCAGATACGCAGTATTTT
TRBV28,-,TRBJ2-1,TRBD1,CASSFVGQGAYNEQFF,TGTGCCAGCAGTTTTGTGGGACAGGGGGCGTACAATGAGCAGTTCTTC
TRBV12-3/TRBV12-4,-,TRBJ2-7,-,CASRWGTGSSYEQYF,TGTGCCAGCAGGTGGGGTACGGGAAGCTCCTACGAGCAGTACTTC
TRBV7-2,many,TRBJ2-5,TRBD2,CASSLVAGEGETQYF,TGTGCCAGCAGCTTAGTGGCGGGAGAGGGAGAGACCCAGTACTTC
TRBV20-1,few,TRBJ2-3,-,CSASWPQGPDTQYF,TGCAGTGCTAGTTGGCCCCAGGGTCCAGATACGCAGTATTTT
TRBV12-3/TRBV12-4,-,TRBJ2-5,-,CASSLAGSRAGETQYF,TGTGCCAGCAGTTTAGCTGGGAGCAGGGCTGGGGAGACCCAGTACTTC
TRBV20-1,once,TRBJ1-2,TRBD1,CSAPLGGSGYTF,TGCAGTGCACCCCTAGGGGGCAGCGGCTACACCTTC
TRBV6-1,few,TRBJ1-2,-,CASSEAQGWYGYTF,TGTGCCAGCAGTGAAGCGCAGGGCTGGTATGGCTACACCTTC
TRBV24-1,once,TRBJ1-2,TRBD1,CATSPGQSRYGYTF,TGTGCCACCTCTCCGGGACAGTCGAGGTATGGCTACACCTTC
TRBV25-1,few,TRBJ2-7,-,CASRARGAGQGEQYF,TGTGCCAGCAGAGCCCGGGGGGCTGGTCAGGGCGAGCAGTACTTC
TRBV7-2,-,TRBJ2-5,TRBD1,CASSLATGGLETQYF,TGTGCCAGCAGCTTAGCTACAGGGGGCCTAGAGACCCAGTACTTC
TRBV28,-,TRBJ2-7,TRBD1,CASSFSNSRGMTYEQYF,TGTGCCAGCAGTTTCTCGAATTCCAGGGGGATGACCTACGAGCAGTACTTC
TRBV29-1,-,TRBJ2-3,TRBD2,CSVDLSGRADTQYF,TGCAGCGTCGACCTTAGCGGGAGAGCAGATACGCAGTATTTT
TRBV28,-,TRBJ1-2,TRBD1,CASSPPGQNYGYTF,TGTGCCAGCAGCCCTCCGGGACAGAACTATGGCTACACCTTC
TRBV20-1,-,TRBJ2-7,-,CSARDPTSYEQYF,TGCAGTGCTAGGGACCCAACCTCCTACGAGCAGTACTTC
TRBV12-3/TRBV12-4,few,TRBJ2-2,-,CASSRLDFPNTGELFF,TGTGCCAGCAGCCGCCTGGACTTTCCGAACACCGGGGAGCTGTTTTTT
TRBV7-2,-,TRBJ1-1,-,CASSLVRTEAFF,TGTGCCAGCAGCTTAGTCCGGACTGAAGCTTTCTTT
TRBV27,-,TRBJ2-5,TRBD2,CASSRTSGKGETQYF,TGTGCCAGCAGTCGGACTAGCGGGAAGGGTGAGACCCAGTACTTC
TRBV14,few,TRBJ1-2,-,CASSQGRGFNYGYTF,TGTGCCAGCAGCCAAGGACGGGGGTTTAACTATGGCTACACCTTC
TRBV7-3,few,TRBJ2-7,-,CASSVIGGNEQYF,TGTGCCAGCAGCGTAATTGGGGGAAACGAGCAGTACTTC
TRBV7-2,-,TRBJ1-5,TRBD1,CASSSHPGTANSNQPQHF,TGTGCCAGCAGCTCCCACCCGGGGACAGCAAATAGCAATCAGCCCCAGCATTTT
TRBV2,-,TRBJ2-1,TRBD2,CASSVLAGAYNEQFF,TGTGCCAGCAGTGTATTAGCGGGAGCCTACAATGAGCAGTTCTTC
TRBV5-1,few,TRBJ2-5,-,CASSWSGGETQYF,TGCGCCAGCAGCTGGTCAGGGGGGGAGACCCAGTACTTC
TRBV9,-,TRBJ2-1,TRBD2,CASSEQGVAGGDNEQFF,TGTGCCAGCAGCGAACAGGGGGTAGCGGGAGGGGACAATGAGCAGTTCTTC
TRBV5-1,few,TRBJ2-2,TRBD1,CASSSGQGVAGELFF,TGCGCCAGCAGCTCCGGACAGGGAGTTGCCGGGGAGCTGTTTTTT
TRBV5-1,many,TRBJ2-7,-,CASSLAGARDFYEQYF,TGCGCCAGCAGCTTGGCCGGAGCACGGGACTTCTACGAGCAGTACTTC
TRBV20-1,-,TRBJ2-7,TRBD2,CSPPGLADSYEQYF,TGCAGTCCGCCGGGACTAGCGGACTCCTACGAGCAGTACTTC
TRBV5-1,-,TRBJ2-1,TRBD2,CASSLVGSGSVSSYNEQFF,TGCGCCAGCAGCTTGGTCGGTAGCGGGAGCGTGAGCTCCTACAATGAGCAGTTCTTC
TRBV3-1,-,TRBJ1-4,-,CASSHLLLGVDEKLFF,TGTGCCAGCAGCCACCTCTTACTCGGAGTGGATGAAAAACTGTTTTTT
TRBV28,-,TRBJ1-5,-,CASSSPERGTFSNQPQHF,TGTGCCAGCAGTTCCCCGGAGCGGGGGACTTTTAGCAATCAGCCCCAGCATTTT
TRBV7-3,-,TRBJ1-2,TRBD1,CASSLGGTGRILDGYTF,TGTGCCAGCAGCCTAGGGGGGACAGGGCGAATCCTTGATGGCTACACCTTC
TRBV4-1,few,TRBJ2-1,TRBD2,CASSQVEWGGSSYNEQFF,TGCGCCAGCAGCCAAGTGGAATGGGGCGGGAGCTCCTACAATGAGCAGTTCTTC
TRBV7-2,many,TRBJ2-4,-,CASSPSSFKNIQYF,TGTGCCAGCAGCCCATCAAGTTTCAAAAACATTCAGTACTTC
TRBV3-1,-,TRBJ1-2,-,CAGSSPGNYGYTF,TGTGCCGGCAGCTCCCCAGGGAACTATGGCTACACCTTC
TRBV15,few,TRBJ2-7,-,CATSREPSYEQYF,TGTGCCACCAGCAGAGAACCCAGCTACGAGCAGTACTTC
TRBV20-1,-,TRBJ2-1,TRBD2,CSAGTSGGLAGVVNEQFF,TGCAGTGCCGGGACTAGTGGGGGACTAGCGGGAGTTGTGAATGAGCAGTTCTTC
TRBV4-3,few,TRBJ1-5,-,CASSQGRRVGSNQPQHF,TGCGCCAGCAGCCAGGGGAGGCGGGTTGGTAGCAATCAGCCCCAGCATTTT
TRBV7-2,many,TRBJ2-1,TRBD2,CASSTGLAGKSYNEQFF,TGTGCCAGCAGCACAGGACTAGCGGGAAAGAGTTACAATGAGCAGTTCTTC
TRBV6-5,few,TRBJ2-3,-,CASSSDYGADTQYF,TGTGCCAGTTCTTCCGACTACGGCGCAGATACGCAGTATTTT
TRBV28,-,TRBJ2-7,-,CASVLGGQGYEQYF,TGTGCCAGCGTGTTGGGGGGACAAGGCTACGAGCAGTACTTC
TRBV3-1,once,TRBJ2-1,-,CASSQDTNEQFF,TGTGCCAGCAGCCAAGATACTAATGAGCAGTTCTTC